A single sample gave rise to the 29 T cell receptor beta chains below, sequenced in a study of shared clonotypes between healthy human individuals. TCRdb's copy holds only in-frame clones and misses some; the assay was immunoSEQ multiplex PCR. The sample holds some 1 million clones; about 76% are singletons and the top ten take 1.4% to 1.5%. The source material was memory CD4+ T cells sorted from blood. Documented subset: CD45RA-negative fraction. These receptors all stem from a man between 18 and 35 years old in good health.

This clone was seen many times. The chain combines TRBV27 with TRBJ1-2, with D perhaps TRBD1 (5 bases). V was trimmed by 0 bases and J by 8 bases, leaving 13 bases between them. The CDR3 is 14 amino acids. Germline values: CDR1 MNHEY, CDR2 SMNVEV (reference sequence). CDR3 region: CASSLSGRTWGYTF. CDR3 sequence (DNA): TGTGCCAGCAGTTTATCGGGGCGGACGTGGGGCTACACCTTC.

The V and J genes are TRBV7-3 and TRBJ2-7; TRBD2 matches at 7 bases. V lost 3 bases to trimming and J lost 4 bases; unmatched junction nucleotides: 9. The germline gives CDR1 SGHTA, CDR2 FQGTGA. The CDR3 length is 15 residues. In DNA form, the CDR3 reads TGTGCCAGCAGCTTGGGCGGGGGAGCCTTTTACGAGCAGTACTTC. Amino acid sequence: CASSLGGGAFYEQYF.

This clone was observed a single time. The CDR3 reads CASSTVGGGGAQYF. In DNA, the CDR3 is TGTGCCAGTAGCACAGTGGGGGGGGGCGGTGCGCAGTATTTT. The rearrangement joins TRBV19 to TRBJ2-3; D is possibly TRBD2 (7 bases). With 6 bases removed from V and 10 bases from J, the gap between germline ends came to 20 bases. This CDR3 contains 14 residues. Germline values: CDR1 LNHDA, CDR2 SQIVND (reference sequence). The full variable domain, in which reference TRBV19 and TRBJ2-3 provide the parts outside the CDR3, is DGGITQSPKYLFRKEGQNVTLSCEQNLNHDAMYWYRQDPGQGLRLIYYSQIVNDFQKGDIAEGYSVSREKKESFPLTVTSAQKNPTAFYLCASSTVGGGGAQYFGPGTRLTVL.

The rearrangement uses TRBV28 and TRBJ2-5; maybe TRBD2 (6 bases). In germline, CDR1 is MDHEN, CDR2 SYDVKM. V was pared by 4 bases and J by 5 bases, with 11 bases between. The CDR3 covers 13 residues. As DNA, the CDR3 is TGTGCCAGCAGTTACGCTGGGAGGGAGACCCAGTACTTC. This gives the protein CASSYAGRETQYF.

The table lists this clone with many counts. The rearrangement links TRBV6-6 to TRBJ1-4, with 7 positions matching TRBD1. This CDR3 spans 14 amino acids. CDR1 and CDR2 (germline): MNHNY, SVGAGI (reference sequence). The ends lost 5 bases at V and 4 bases at J; junction bases unmatched: 4. In DNA form, the CDR3 reads TGTGCCAGCAGTGGGGGACAGATTAATGAAAAACTGTTTTTT. Its translation is CASSGGQINEKLFF.

The chain couples TRBV30 to TRBJ2-7; no clear D. V shed 3 bases and J shed 6 bases, with 12 bases lying between them. Germline-derived CDR1 and CDR2 are GTSNPN and SVGIG (reference sequence). The CDR3 spans 12 residues. CDR3 sequence: CAWRPQLGEQYF. DNA of the CDR3: TGTGCCTGGAGACCTCAACTCGGCGAGCAGTACTTC. Full variable domain (outside the CDR3, taken from reference TRBV30 and TRBJ2-7): SQTIHQWPATLVQPVGSPLSLECTVEGTSNPNLYWYRQAAGRGLQLLFYSVGIGQISSEVPQNLSASRPQDRQFILSSKKLLLSDSGFYLCAWRPQLGEQYFGPGTRLTVT.

CDR3 amino acids: CASSPVVGFGETQYF. DNA for the CDR3: TGTGCCAGCAGCCCAGTTGTAGGGTTCGGGGAGACCCAGTACTTC. This chain links TRBV14 with TRBJ2-5; the D is unclear. Looked up from germline, CDR1 is SGHDN and CDR2 is FVKESK. The CDR3 is made up of 15 amino acids. V was cut by 4 bases and J by 5 bases, with 17 bases left in between.

The chain joins TRBV30 to TRBJ1-5, with D unclear. CDR1 is GTSNPN and CDR2 is SVGIG in the germline V gene (reference sequence). V was shortened by 4 bases and J by 2 bases, with 12 bases between the two germline ends. The CDR3 contains 14 residues. CDR3 protein: CAWTRKGGNQPQHF. DNA for the CDR3: TGTGCCTGGACCAGAAAAGGAGGCAATCAGCCCCAGCATTTT.

The chain recombines TRBV5-6 with TRBJ2-2, with 11 bases lining up with TRBD1. CDR1 and CDR2 from the germline V gene are SGHDT and YYEEEE. Trimming cost V 2 bases and J 6 bases; bases outside gene matches: 6. This CDR3 has 16 amino acids. The CDR3: CASSFPGTGGAGELFF. CDR3 in DNA: TGTGCCAGCAGCTTCCCCGGGACAGGGGGGGCCGGGGAGCTGTTTTTT. Looking up the rest from reference TRBV5-6 and TRBJ2-2 gives the full variable domain: DAGVTQSPTHLIKTRGQQVTLRCSPKSGHDTVSWYQQALGQGPQFIFQYYEEEERQRGNFPDRFSGHQFPNYSSELNVNALLLGDSALYLCASSFPGTGGAGELFFGEGSRLTVL.

This clone was recorded at least ten times. The chain has TRBV5-1 and TRBJ2-7; 8 bases line up with TRBD2. The CDR3 is made up of 16 amino acids. The V gene's germline CDR1 is SGHRS and CDR2 YFSETQ. Trimming took 4 bases from V and 0 from J; bases not matched to a gene: 9. This CDR3 reads CASSTSGQGISYEQYF. The CDR3 DNA sequence: TGCGCCAGCAGCACTAGCGGTCAGGGCATCTCCTACGAGCAGTACTTC.

This rearrangement joins TRBV10-1 to TRBJ2-7; either TRBD1 or TRBD2 may fit D (5 bases each). V lost 4 bases and J lost 7, with 14 bases in between. This CDR3 is 13 amino acids long. CDR1 and CDR2 from the germline V gene are WNHNN and SYGVQD (reference sequence). CDR3 amino acids: CASSGFRDGEQYF. The CDR3 nucleotides read TGCGCCAGCAGTGGGTTCCGGGACGGGGAGCAGTACTTC.

The chain has TRBV4-3 and TRBJ2-3, with 7 bases aligning to TRBD1. Looked up from germline, CDR1 is LGHNA and CDR2 is YSLEER. The CDR3 runs 15 residues. V trimming: 1 base; J trimming: 2 bases; junction bases outside the gene matches: 3. CDR3 in amino acids: CASSQGQGHTDTQYF. DNA of the CDR3: TGCGCCAGCAGCCAAGGACAGGGACACACAGATACGCAGTATTTT.

The chain joins TRBV30 to TRBJ1-6; D is ambiguous. CDR1 is GTSNPN, CDR2 SVGIG, per germline (reference sequence). Trimming took 0 bases from V and 3 from J, leaving 12 bases between them. This CDR3 is 16 amino acids long. The CDR3 loop reads CAWSVTHSGYNSPLHF. The CDR3, as DNA: TGTGCCTGGAGTGTGACACACAGCGGCTATAATTCACCCCTCCACTTT. Drawing the rest from reference TRBV30 and TRBJ1-6, the complete variable domain is SQTIHQWPATLVQPVGSPLSLECTVEGTSNPNLYWYRQAAGRGLQLLFYSVGIGQISSEVPQNLSASRPQDRQFILSSKKLLLSDSGFYLCAWSVTHSGYNSPLHFGNGTRLTVT.

V usage is TRBV10-3 and J usage is TRBJ2-2; D may match TRBD1 or TRBD2 (6 bases each). With 3 bases removed from V and 6 bases from J, the gap between germline ends came to 23 bases. Germline-derived CDR1 and CDR2 are ENHRY and SYGVKD. The CDR3 has 18 residues. The CDR3 region has the DNA TGTGCCATCAGTGACCCCGGCAGGGGCGGAGGGGTGTCCGGGGAGCTGTTTTTT. Its translation is CAISDPGRGGGVSGELFF.

This chain uses TRBV5-1 with TRBJ1-2; a possible D gene is TRBD1 (6 bases). Trimming shortened V by 4 bases and J by 4 bases, and 17 bases separated the two germline ends. Germline lookup yields CDR1 SGHRS and CDR2 YFSETQ. The CDR3 length is 15 residues. CDR3 amino acids: CASSQGQPNTYGYTF. DNA for the CDR3: TGCGCCAGCAGCCAGGGACAACCGAATACCTATGGCTACACCTTC.

The chain's CDR3 is CAKVPGGGGTDEQFF. The DNA for the CDR3 is TGCGCCAAGGTTCCAGGCGGGGGGGGCACGGATGAGCAGTTCTTC. J is TRBJ2-1 and V is TRBV4-1; 9 positions match TRBD2. CDR1 is MGHRA, CDR2 YSYEKL, per germline. This CDR3 is 15 amino acids long. V lost 10 bases and J lost 8; bases outside the gene matches: 15.

This clone was seen only a few times. CDR3 amino acids: CASRPGGLGYEQYF. The CDR3 bases are TGCGCCAGCCGGCCGGGGGGGCTCGGGTACGAGCAGTACTTC. The genes are TRBV5-1 and TRBJ2-7; TRBD2 agrees at 8 bases. Unmatched junction bases numbered 10, after V lost 7 bases and J lost 4 bases. CDR1 and CDR2 from the germline V gene are SGHRS and YFSETQ. The CDR3 contains 14 residues. The full variable domain, rest sourced from reference TRBV5-1 and TRBJ2-7, is KAGVTQTPRYLIKTRGQQVTLSCSPISGHRSVSWYQQTPGQGLQFLFEYFSETQRNKGNFPGRFSGRQFSNSRSEMNVSTLELGDSALYLCASRPGGLGYEQYFGPGTRLTVT.

This rearrangement joins TRBV19 to TRBJ1-5, with D uncertain. V lost 3 bases and J lost 3, with 12 bases in between. CDR1 is LNHDA, CDR2 SQIVND, per germline (reference sequence). CDR3 size: 15 residues. The DNA of the CDR3 is TGTGCCAGTAGTATCCAAGGTTTGGACAATCAGCCCCAGCATTTT. The encoded protein is CASSIQGLDNQPQHF.

This chain uses TRBV19 with TRBJ1-1; TRBD1 aligns across 10 bases. Germline V gene sequence: CDR1 LNHDA, CDR2 SQIVND (reference sequence). The CDR3 has 16 residues. Trimming removed 4 bases from V and 2 bases from J; junction bases left unmatched: 7. As DNA, the CDR3 is TGTGCCAGTAGTAGAAAGGGACAGGGGCTTAACACTGAAGCTTTCTTT. Its protein is CASSRKGQGLNTEAFF. The full variable domain, with the rest looked up from reference TRBV19 and TRBJ1-1, is DGGITQSPKYLFRKEGQNVTLSCEQNLNHDAMYWYRQDPGQGLRLIYYSQIVNDFQKGDIAEGYSVSREKKESFPLTVTSAQKNPTAFYLCASSRKGQGLNTEAFFGQGTRLTVV.

The chain recombines TRBV5-1 with TRBJ1-4; a weak D match, TRBD1 (6 bases). The CDR3 extends over 16 amino acids. The V gene lost 4 bases and the J gene lost 0 bases, with 13 bases spanning the gap. Per the germline V gene, CDR1 is SGHRS and CDR2 is YFSETQ. The CDR3 nucleotides read TGCGCCAGCAGCGATGGACAGCTGACAACTAATGAAAAACTGTTTTTT. The encoded protein is CASSDGQLTTNEKLFF.

The chain has TRBV28 and TRBJ2-3, with TRBD2 matching over 7 bases. This CDR3 region has 16 residues. Germline V gene data show CDR1 as MDHEN and CDR2 as SYDVKM. V gave up 4 bases and J gave up 9 bases; unmatched junction bases: 16. The CDR3 sequence is CASSSGIGGGVRTQYF. The CDR3 region has the DNA TGTGCCAGCAGTTCCGGTATTGGGGGGGGAGTTAGGACGCAGTATTTT.

The table lists this clone with a count of one. CDR3 loop: CASSLNRGNEKLFF. CDR3 nucleotides: TGTGCCAGCAGCTTAAACAGGGGGAATGAAAAACTGTTTTTT. V usage is TRBV7-2 and J usage is TRBJ1-4, with 8 bases matching TRBD1. V lost 2 bases to trimming and J lost 5 bases; unmatched junction nucleotides: 1. Germline CDR1 is SGHTA and CDR2 is FQGNSA. CDR3 size: 14 residues. Together with reference TRBV7-2 and TRBJ1-4, the CDR3 gives the full variable domain: GAGVSQSPSNKVTEKGKDVELRCDPISGHTALYWYRQSLGQGLEFLIYFQGNSAPDKSGLPSDRFSAERTGGSVSTLTIQRTQQEDSAVYLCASSLNRGNEKLFFGSGTQLSVL.

Notes on this clone: The junction departs from the called germline gene at one end, perhaps through a read error. The rearrangement joins TRBV7-7 to TRBJ2-5; the D is unclear. CDR1 is SSHAT and CDR2 is FNYEAQ in the germline V gene (reference sequence). This CDR3 has 12 amino acids. CDR3 loop: CASSSSGETQYF. The CDR3 nucleotides are TGTGCTAGCAGTTCCAGTGGGGAGACCCAGTACTTC.

This chain joins TRBV19 and TRBJ1-1; TRBD1 agrees at 7 bases. Per germline, CDR1 LNHDA and CDR2 SQIVND (reference sequence). The junction had 13 bases not matched to a gene; V was cut back by 10 bases and J by 5 bases. This CDR3 has 14 residues. Here the CDR3 reads CATTKETGRTEAFF. CDR3 nucleotide sequence: TGTGCCACCACTAAAGAGACAGGGCGGACTGAAGCTTTCTTT.

V is TRBV11-2 and J is TRBJ2-1; D not certain. Germline V lookup: CDR1 SGHAT, CDR2 FQNNGV. The CDR3 is made up of 12 amino acids. V dropped 1 base and J dropped 15 bases, with 13 bases sitting between them. The CDR3 reads CASSLASLDPFF. The CDR3, as DNA: TGTGCCAGCAGCTTAGCCTCCTTGGACCCGTTCTTC.

This chain joins TRBV30 and TRBJ1-1; D is perhaps TRBD1 (5 bases). CDR3 size: 13 residues. Trimming removed 4 bases at V and 7 bases at J, with 16 bases between. The germline V gene encodes CDR1 GTSNPN and CDR2 SVGIG (reference sequence). CDR3 region: CAWTPMGQLEAFF. DNA of the CDR3: TGTGCCTGGACCCCGATGGGGCAGCTTGAAGCTTTCTTT.

This clone was recorded a few times. V and J are TRBV10-1 and TRBJ2-1; TRBD2 agrees at 9 bases. The junction had 9 bases not matched to a gene; V was cut back by 5 bases and J by 4 bases. The CDR3 consists of 16 residues. Germline values: CDR1 WNHNN, CDR2 SYGVQD (reference sequence). Written as DNA, the CDR3 is TGCGCCAGCAGTAATTCCCTAGCGGGGCCTTACAATGAGCAGTTCTTC. Amino acids: CASSNSLAGPYNEQFF.

V is TRBV2 and J is TRBJ1-1; tentative D call: TRBD1 (5 bases). The CDR3 is 14 residues long. Trimming removed 1 base from V and 0 bases from J, with 6 bases in between. From germline, CDR1 is SNHLY and CDR2 FYNNEI. For the CDR3, the DNA is TGTGCCAGCAGTGAAGGGACACTGAACACTGAAGCTTTCTTT. Residues: CASSEGTLNTEAFF.

The V gene is TRBV27, the J gene TRBJ2-5; the D is unclear. Between the trimmed V and J ends, which lost 5 bases and 6 bases, there was a span of 25 bases. The germline CDR1 and CDR2 sequences are MNHEY and SMNVEV (reference sequence). This CDR3 spans 17 amino acids. The CDR3 coding sequence is TGTGCCAGCAGTCGCGGTGACGTAGTGGCGATCAACAAGACCCAGTACTTC. This encodes CASSRGDVVAINKTQYF.